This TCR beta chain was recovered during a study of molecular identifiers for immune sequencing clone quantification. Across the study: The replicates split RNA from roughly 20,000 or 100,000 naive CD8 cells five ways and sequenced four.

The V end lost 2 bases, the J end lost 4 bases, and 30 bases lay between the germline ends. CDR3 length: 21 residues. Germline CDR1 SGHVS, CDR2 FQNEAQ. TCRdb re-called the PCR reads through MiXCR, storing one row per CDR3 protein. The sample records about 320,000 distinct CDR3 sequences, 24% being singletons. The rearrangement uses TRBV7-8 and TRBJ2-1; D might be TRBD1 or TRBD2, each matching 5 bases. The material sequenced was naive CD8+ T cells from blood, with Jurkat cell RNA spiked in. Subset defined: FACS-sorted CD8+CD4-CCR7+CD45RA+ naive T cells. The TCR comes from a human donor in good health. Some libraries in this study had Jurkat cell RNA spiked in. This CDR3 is CASSLPGTGAHSSGPYNEQFF. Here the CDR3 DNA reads TGTGCCAGCAGCTTACCCGGGACCGGAGCCCACAGCTCGGGGCCTTACAATGAGCAGTTCTTC.